This T cell receptor (beta chain) was identified during a study of CD8 T cells in Susac syndrome. Germline CDR1 reads SQVTM; CDR2 reads ANQGSEA. V was clipped by 7 bases and J by 0 bases; unmatched bases: 4. The CDR3 extends over 14 amino acids. cDNA came from about 0.5 to 1 ug RNA primed by random hexamers. In TCRdb, the immunoSEQ multiplex PCR reads were re-called with MiXCR into one record per CDR3 protein. Counted here are about 130,000 distinct CDR3 sequences, around 95% occurring once; the ten biggest clones make up about 0.18%. Sequenced: CD8+ T cells from PBMCs. This chain joins TRBV29-1 and TRBJ2-1, with 9 bases lining up with TRBD2. The source of this sequence is a human donor with Susac syndrome. The CDR3 bases are TGCAGCGGTAGCGGGAGAAGCTCCTACAATGAGCAGTTCTTC. This gives the protein CSGSGRSSYNEQFF.